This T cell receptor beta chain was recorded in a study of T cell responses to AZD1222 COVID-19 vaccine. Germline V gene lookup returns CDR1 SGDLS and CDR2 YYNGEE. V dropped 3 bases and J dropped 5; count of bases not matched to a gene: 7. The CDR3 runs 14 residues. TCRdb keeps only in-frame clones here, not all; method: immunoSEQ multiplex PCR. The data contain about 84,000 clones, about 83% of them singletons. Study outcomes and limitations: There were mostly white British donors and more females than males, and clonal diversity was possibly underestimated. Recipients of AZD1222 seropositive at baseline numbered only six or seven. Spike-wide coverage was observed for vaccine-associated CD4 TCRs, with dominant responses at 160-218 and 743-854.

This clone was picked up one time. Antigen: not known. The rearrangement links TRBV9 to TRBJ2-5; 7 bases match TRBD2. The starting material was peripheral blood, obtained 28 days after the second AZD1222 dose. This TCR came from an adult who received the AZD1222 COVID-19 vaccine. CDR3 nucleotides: TGTGCCAGCAGCGGGGGAGGGGTTTCGGAGACCCAGTACTTC. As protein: CASSGGGVSETQYF.